This TCR beta chain was recorded in a study of OX40 agonist ivuxolimab in advanced cancers. Findings and limits, study-wide: Specificity for antigen went undetermined in the expanded peripheral T cells. Among the lowest levels of clonal expansion were found in partial responders at 0.1-3.0 mg/kg.

The data were produced by immunoSEQ multiplex PCR, yet TCRdb's version contains in-frame clones alone and is incomplete. This sample yields 98,000 or so clones, of which about 86% are seen a single time; around 1.6% belongs to the top ten. V dropped 4 bases and J dropped 4 bases, with 10 bases sitting between them. The CDR3 loop spans 14 amino acids. Germline loops: CDR1 LGHNA, CDR2 YSLEER. Concerning this clone: What it recognizes is unknown.

V and J are TRBV4-3 and TRBJ1-4; D call uncertain. This sequence was found in an adult with an advanced solid tumor such as melanoma, head and neck, liver or kidney cancer. Sequenced material: CD4+ or CD8+ T cells sorted from blood, taken in a trial of the OX40 agonist ivuxolimab. The DNA of the CDR3 is TGCGCCAGCAGCCGCGCGATTCTTAATGAAAAACTGTTTTTT. Amino acids: CASSRAILNEKLFF.